These 8 T cell receptor beta chains were all obtained from the same sample, sequenced in a study of control samples from healthy donors and cancer patients. TCRdb's copy holds only in-frame clones and misses some; the assay was immunoSEQ multiplex PCR. The sample holds about 110,000 clones; about 89% are singletons and the top ten take approximately 15%. The sample consisted of blood. These receptors originate from a woman aged 45 to 65 in good health.

The chain has TRBV19 and TRBJ1-4; perhaps TRBD1 as D (5 bases). Looked up from germline, CDR1 is LNHDA and CDR2 is SQIVND (reference sequence). V dropped 6 bases and J dropped 10 bases, with 18 bases sitting between them. This CDR3 has 14 amino acids. The CDR3 loop is CASRSGATGRKLFF. CDR3 bases: TGTGCCAGTAGATCCGGGGCAACCGGGCGAAAACTGTTTTTT.

The rearrangement joins TRBV6-5 to TRBJ2-2; weak D call: TRBD1 (6 bases). The germline gives CDR1 MNHEY, CDR2 SVGAGI. The CDR3 runs 15 residues. Trimming removed 2 bases from V and 6 bases from J, with 13 bases in between. In DNA form, the CDR3 reads TGTGCCAGCAGTTACCGAGGCAGGGGATCCGGGGAGCTGTTTTTT. Its protein product is CASSYRGRGSGELFF.

This rearrangement joins TRBV4-1 to TRBJ2-1, with D possibly being TRBD2 (5 bases). The germline gives CDR1 MGHRA, CDR2 YSYEKL. Trimming removed 0 bases from V and 0 bases from J, with 15 bases in between. The CDR3 consists of 18 residues. CDR3 nucleotide sequence: TGCGCCAGCAGCCAAGAAGTCGTAGCGCGAAGCTCCTACAATGAGCAGTTCTTC. This gives the protein CASSQEVVARSSYNEQFF.

The chain has TRBV7-3 and TRBJ2-2, with TRBD1 identical over 7 bases. The CDR3 length is 16 residues. CDR1 and CDR2 from the germline V gene are SGHTA and FQGTGA. The V and J ends lost 0 bases and 7 bases, in that order; junction bases with no gene match: 8. The chain's CDR3 is CASSLTNRGQLGELFF. Here the CDR3 DNA reads TGTGCCAGCAGCTTAACTAACAGGGGTCAACTCGGGGAGCTGTTTTTT.

This chain connects TRBV18 to TRBJ2-1; TRBD1 agrees at 9 bases. Germline CDR1 KGHSH, CDR2 LQKENI. The CDR3 sequence is 19 residues long. With 3 bases clipped from V and 3 bases from J, the junction kept 15 bases outside the gene matches. CDR3 DNA: TGTGCCAGCTCACCGACACCGTTAAGGACAGGGGCCAACTACAATGAGCAGTTCTTC. This encodes CASSPTPLRTGANYNEQFF. Complete variable domain (other parts from reference TRBV18 and TRBJ2-1): NAGVMQNPRHLVRRRGQEARLRCSPMKGHSHVYWYRQLPEEGLKFMVYLQKENIIDESGMPKERFSAEFPKEGPSILRIQQVVRGDSAAYFCASSPTPLRTGANYNEQFFGPGTRLTVL.

This clone was recorded a few times. The rearrangement uses TRBV6-2 or TRBV6-3 and TRBJ2-7; D is perhaps TRBD1 (6 bases). The CDR3 is 14 amino acids. V shed 5 bases and J shed 2 bases, with 13 bases lying between them. Germline V lookup: CDR1 MNHEY, CDR2 SVGEGT. CDR3 sequence: CASSTTGLPYEQYV. The CDR3 coding sequence is TGTGCCAGCAGTACCACAGGGTTACCCTACGAGCAGTACGTC.

CDR3 residues: CSAPTGSEQYF. The CDR3 coding sequence is TGCAGTGCACCGACAGGGAGCGAGCAGTACTTC. The V call is TRBV20-1, the J call TRBJ2-7; 7 nucleotides line up with TRBD1. The junction had 5 bases not matched to a gene; V was cut back by 6 bases and J by 6 bases. Per germline, CDR1 DFQATT and CDR2 SNEGSKA (reference sequence). The length of the CDR3 is 11 residues.

The gene calls are TRBV19 and TRBJ1-5, with 10 bases lining up with TRBD1. The germline CDR1 and CDR2 sequences are LNHDA and SQIVND (reference sequence). J lost 1 base, V lost 2 bases, and 2 bases had no gene match. The CDR3 runs 16 residues. DNA for the CDR3: TGTGCCAGTAGTATACGGGACAGGGGCAGCAATCAGCCCCAGCATTTT. The encoded protein is CASSIRDRGSNQPQHF.